This TCR beta chain was sequenced in a study of identifying expanded T cells in peripheral blood. Study outcomes and limitations: Technical replicates showed around 1.1 changed clones; around 2 weeks roughly 16; four weeks 19. Clone count variance between approximately two-week samples rose with total template count.

No infections or other immune events were documented during collection. The length of the CDR3 is 16 residues. Losses at the gene ends were 4 bases for V and 1 base for J; bases not matched to a gene: 7. CDR1 and CDR2 from the germline V gene are SNHLY and FYNNEI. As for this clone: Its target is not known.

Clones were read by immunoSEQ multiplex PCR, and TCRdb kept only the in-frame ones, dropping some. The top ten clones hold 5% to 6.5% of a sample with some 100,000 clones, approximately 88% of them seen once. Material: blood. The chain joins TRBV2 to TRBJ1-5; 7 positions match TRBD1. The source is a person aged 18 to 75 in good health. This chain's CDR3 is CASSGDDRVSNQPQHF. The CDR3 DNA sequence: TGTGCCAGCAGTGGAGACGACAGGGTCAGCAATCAGCCCCAGCATTTT.